The sample holds many counts of the clone carrying this TCR beta chain. The antigen remains undetermined. The CDR3 totals 14 residues. Germline loops: CDR1 SGHRS, CDR2 YFSETQ. Germline trimming cut 4 bases from V and 5 bases from J; bases unmatched to any gene: 6. There were TCR beta CDR3 regions amplified from RNA transcripts. Initially, a first-round RT-PCR of the TCR CDR3 employed the HTBI primer set. One entry per CDR3 protein results from TCRdb running MiXCR on the multiplex PCR reads. Of fewer than 750,000 distinct CDR3 sequences listed, approximately 15% are singletons. Clinicians diagnosed patients from clinical symptoms, serum thyroxine and TRAb, thyroid ultrasound and orbital computed tomography. The sample belongs to a study of T cells in Graves' hyperthyroidism and ophthalmopathy. Across the whole study: Specimen type is peripheral blood, collected at initial diagnosis prior to any treatment.

Study-wide results and limits: Ophthalmopathy stood apart from stable hyperthyroidism in a 13 V-J model. The model anticipated ophthalmopathy a median about 6.5 months pre-onset.

The V gene is TRBV5-1, the J gene TRBJ1-5; 7 bases agree with TRBD1. Sequencing was carried out using blood. This TCR derives from a woman aged 40-49 years with Graves' ophthalmopathy. For the CDR3, the DNA is TGCGCCAGCAGCGACGGGACAGAGCATCAGCCCCAGCATTTT. Protein sequence: CASSDGTEHQPQHF.